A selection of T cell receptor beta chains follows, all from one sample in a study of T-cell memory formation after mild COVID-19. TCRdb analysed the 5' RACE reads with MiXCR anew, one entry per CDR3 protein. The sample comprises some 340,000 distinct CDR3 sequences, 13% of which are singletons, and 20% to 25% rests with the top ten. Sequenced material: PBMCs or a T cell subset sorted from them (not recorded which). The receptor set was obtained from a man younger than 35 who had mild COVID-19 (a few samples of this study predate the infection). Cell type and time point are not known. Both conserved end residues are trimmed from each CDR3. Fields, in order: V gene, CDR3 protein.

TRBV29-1,SVVGRADQPQH
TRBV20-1,SAGTRQGASRGTEAF
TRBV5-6,ASSLLTMGGTEAF
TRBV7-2,ASSLQVLGNTIY
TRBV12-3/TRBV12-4,ASSGRQGNSPLH
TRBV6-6,ASRKGQGSPLH
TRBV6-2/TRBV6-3,ASSGEGLADTGANVLT
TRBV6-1,ASSEALGDSGYT
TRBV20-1,SASRDRTTEAF
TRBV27,ASSLFVVRQPYEQY
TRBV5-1,ASSLGLAVPGELF
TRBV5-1,ASSFREGYNSPLH
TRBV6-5,ASSHGGNTEAF
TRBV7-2,ASTTGAGGNYGYT
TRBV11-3,ASSSEAPDTQY
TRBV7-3,ASSLVGGPYNEQF
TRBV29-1,SAGIQEMNTEAF
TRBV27,ASRGPGAGNTIY
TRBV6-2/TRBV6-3,ASSLPSNQPQH
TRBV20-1,SANRDVVREAF
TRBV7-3,ASGPPRVATGELF
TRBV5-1,ASRRTQGAGNTIY
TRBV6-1,ASRGWQGHAEAF
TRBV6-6,ASRNGFQTSGGTDTQY
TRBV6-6,AGLGDGYT
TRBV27,ASKVGTPNTGELF
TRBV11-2,ASSPSTDNEQF
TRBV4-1,ASSQVDGGNTEAF
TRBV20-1,SASGAGGSYNEQF
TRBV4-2,ASSHVRRGNEKLF
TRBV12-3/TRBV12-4,ASRDRIGANVLT
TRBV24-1,ATSDAGTGDNEQF
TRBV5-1,ASSATGSHGYT
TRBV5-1,ASSSRTGEIANGYT
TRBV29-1,SVDAGDAGNTIY
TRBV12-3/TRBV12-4,ASRMGYQGENTEAF
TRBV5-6,ASMGTDTYEQY
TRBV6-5,ASARKETNYGYT
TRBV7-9,ASSDRGVSRAGELF
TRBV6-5,ASSLHRGRNTEAF
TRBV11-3,ASSLGGGRGGELF
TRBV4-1,ASSQVGIGGYT
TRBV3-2,ASSQCTSSRETQY
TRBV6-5,ASSYVGGRNSPLH
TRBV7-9,ASSPRQGISGANVLT
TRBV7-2,ASSFGTSGVEQY
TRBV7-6,ASSFSLLGNTIY